Following are 8 T cell receptor beta chains from one sample sequenced in a study of T cells in Graves' hyperthyroidism and ophthalmopathy. Researchers amplified the TCR beta CDR3 regions from RNA transcripts. In the first-round RT-PCR of the TCR CDR3, the HTBI primer set was used. A single record per CDR3 protein comes from TCRdb applying MiXCR to the multiplex PCR reads. Among 550,000 to 700,000 distinct CDR3 sequences, just over 45% were seen once, and the ten largest hold roughly 20%. Sequences were obtained from peripheral blood or thyroid tissue (not recorded which). These receptors all come from an adult woman with Graves' disease, either hyperthyroidism or ophthalmopathy (not recorded which).

The chain carries TRBV7-9 and TRBJ2-7, with 14 bases that match TRBD2. This CDR3 has 16 amino acids. Germline CDR1 SEHNR, CDR2 FQNEAQ (reference sequence). J was trimmed by 4 bases and V by 6 bases; bases with no gene match: 8. The CDR3 loop reads CASSARLAGGGYEQYF. The CDR3 DNA reads as TGTGCCAGCAGTGCACGACTAGCGGGAGGGGGATACGAGCAGTACTTC. The full variable domain, completed using reference TRBV7-9 and TRBJ2-7, is DTGVSQNPRHKITKRGQNVTFRCDPISEHNRLYWYRQTLGQGPEFLTYFQNEAQLEKSRLLSDRFSAERPKGSFSTLEIQRTEQGDSAMYLCASSARLAGGGYEQYFGPGTRLTVT.

The V and J genes are TRBV7-7 and TRBJ2-5; TRBD1 is a possible D gene (7 bases). This CDR3 has 15 residues. Germline CDR1 reads SSHAT; CDR2 reads FNYEAQ (reference sequence). Trimming shortened V by 5 bases and J by 3 bases, and 16 bases separated the two germline ends. CDR3 region: CASSARGAPEETQYF. In nucleotides, the CDR3 is TGTGCCAGCAGCGCCAGGGGGGCCCCCGAAGAGACCCAGTACTTC.

The chain recombines TRBV7-8 with TRBJ1-5, with TRBD1 identical over 7 bases. CDR1 and CDR2 (germline): SGHVS, FQNEAQ. This CDR3 is 14 amino acids long. Trimming took 2 bases from V and 5 from J; bases not matched to a gene: 3. The CDR3 spells CASSLQGVDQPQHF. DNA for the CDR3: TGTGCCAGCAGCTTACAGGGGGTTGATCAGCCCCAGCATTTT.

This clonotype was picked up many times. J is TRBJ1-2 and V is TRBV15, with D unresolved. The CDR3 is 15 amino acids. Trimming shortened V by 0 bases and J by 0 bases, and 8 bases separated the two germline ends. Germline V gene lookup returns CDR1 LNHNV and CDR2 YYDKDF (reference sequence). The CDR3 is CATSRDPDSNYGYTF. Written as DNA, the CDR3 is TGTGCCACCAGCAGAGATCCAGATTCTAACTATGGCTACACCTTC.

This clonotype occurred a few times. This chain uses TRBV3-1 with TRBJ2-7, with TRBD2 matching over 14 bases. CDR3 length: 18 amino acids. Germline V CDR1 and CDR2: LGHDT, YNNKEL (reference sequence). With 0 bases clipped from V and 3 bases from J, the junction kept 7 bases outside the gene matches. The CDR3 DNA reads TGTGCCAGCAGCCAAGATTTCCGGGGGACTAGCGGGAGCTACGAGCAGTACTTC. It specifies CASSQDFRGTSGSYEQYF.

V usage is TRBV7-2 and J usage is TRBJ2-7; unclear D gene. CDR3 length: 13 amino acids. The germline CDR1 and CDR2 sequences are SGHTA and FQGNSA. Between the trimmed V and J ends, which lost 4 bases and 4 bases, there was a span of 11 bases. The CDR3: CASSSRHAYEQYF. In DNA, the CDR3 is TGTGCCAGCAGCTCCCGCCACGCTTACGAGCAGTACTTC.

This clonotype was counted ten times or more. The chain recombines TRBV6-5 with TRBJ2-7; 10 bases fit TRBD2. This CDR3 region has 15 residues. V was clipped by 10 bases and J by 3 bases; unmatched bases: 12. Germline lookup yields CDR1 MNHEY and CDR2 SVGAGI. The CDR3, as DNA: TGTGCCACCACGCACTCTAGCGGGGGAATCTACGAGCAGTACTTC. This gives the protein CATTHSSGGIYEQYF.

The chain recombines TRBV24-1 with TRBJ1-1, with D unresolved. V was pared by 5 bases and J by 0 bases, with 9 bases between. This CDR3 comprises 14 residues. Germline CDR1 KGHDR, CDR2 SFDVKD. CDR3 loop: CATSASSMNTEAFF. The CDR3 DNA reads as TGTGCCACCAGTGCGTCGAGCATGAACACTGAAGCTTTCTTT.